This T cell receptor beta chain was sequenced in a study of vaccination and CD4 T cells after COVID-19. The germline CDR1 and CDR2 sequences are DFQATT and SNEGSKA (reference sequence). The CDR3 covers 15 residues. Trimming took 1 base from V and 0 from J, leaving 12 bases between them. Cultured CD4+ T cells had their DNA profiled by the Oncomine TCR Beta short-read assay. TCRdb reprocessed the PCR reads via MiXCR and lists one record per CDR3 protein. This sample has more than 15,000 distinct CDR3 sequences, with around 46% found just once. This clonotype was counted a few times. No antigen is known for it. Described treatment: 10-day PBMC culture with coronavirus spike peptide pools or control peptides (ViraFEST assay). T cells were expanded with peptide pools, and expanded clonotypes were identified by TCR sequencing.

This TCR derives from a human donor who had recovered from COVID-19. This chain uses TRBV20-1 with TRBJ2-5; TRBD2 is a possible D gene (6 bases). The specimen comprised CD4+ T cells from blood, cultured in vitro, sampled before SARS-CoV-2 vaccination. CDR3 sequence: CSARVGGTYQETQYF. The CDR3 bases are TGCAGTGCTAGAGTTGGCGGGACGTACCAAGAGACCCAGTACTTC.